These 25 T cell receptor beta chains were sequenced from one sample in a study of cytomegalovirus exposure and HLA in healthy donors. The PCR made use of 60 Vbeta and 13 Jbeta primers. TCRdb's table, derived via immunoSEQ multiplex PCR, lists solely in-frame clones and lacks some. The sample contains 150,000 or so clones, more than 70% of which appear only once. Source material: PBMCs. The receptors here all came from a man aged 45-65 years in good health and CMV-seronegative.

The chain employs TRBV18 and TRBJ1-1; D possibly corresponds to TRBD1 (5 bases). Looked up from germline, CDR1 is KGHSH and CDR2 is LQKENI. Trimming left V 4 bases short and J 5 bases short, with 14 bases between. CDR3 size: 14 residues. The CDR3 reads CASSLDSGITEAFF. The CDR3 DNA reads TGTGCCAGCTCACTCGATTCAGGGATAACTGAAGCTTTCTTT.

This clone was counted a single time. This chain joins TRBV5-4 and TRBJ1-3; 9 bases match TRBD1. The germline V gene encodes CDR1 SGHNT and CDR2 YYREEE (reference sequence). The CDR3 length is 13 residues. The V segment lost 4 bases and the J segment 6 bases; nucleotides outside the gene matches: 2. As DNA, the CDR3 is TGTGCCAGCAGCCGGGACAGGGTAAACACCATATATTTT. It codes for CASSRDRVNTIYF.

The chain couples TRBV5-1 to TRBJ2-7; D remains unclear. There are 15 residues in the CDR3. Germline assignment: CDR1 SGHRS and CDR2 YFSETQ. V dropped 4 bases and J dropped 2 bases, with 16 bases sitting between them. Here the CDR3 reads CASSLETGSTYEQYF. The CDR3 DNA reads as TGCGCCAGCAGCCTCGAGACTGGATCTACCTACGAGCAGTACTTC.

The chain is built from TRBV7-9 and TRBJ2-1, with a tentative D call TRBD1 (6 bases). The germline CDR1 and CDR2 sequences are SEHNR and FQNEAQ (reference sequence). Between the trimmed V and J ends, which lost 1 base and 5 bases, there was a span of 15 bases. The CDR3 contains 16 residues. The CDR3 reads CASSLGQAHADNEQFF. The DNA for the CDR3 is TGTGCCAGCAGCTTAGGACAGGCACATGCGGACAATGAGCAGTTCTTC.

This clone was found a few times. The V call is TRBV28, the J call TRBJ1-1, with 9 bases aligning to TRBD1. CDR1 is MDHEN and CDR2 is SYDVKM in the germline V gene. This CDR3 contains 15 residues. Trimming took 5 bases from V and 5 from J; bases not matched to a gene: 9. The CDR3 here is CASSPPGQGRTEAFF. CDR3 DNA: TGTGCCAGCAGTCCTCCGGGACAGGGTCGGACTGAAGCTTTCTTT.

This clone appeared a few times. V and J are TRBV6-1 and TRBJ1-1, with D tentatively TRBD1 (5 bases). The CDR3 is 15 amino acids. CDR1 is MNHNS and CDR2 is SASEGT in the germline V gene. Trimming stripped 1 base from V and 6 bases from J, with 15 bases between. The CDR3 protein is CASSEVPGVIAEAFF. The DNA of the CDR3 is TGTGCCAGCAGTGAAGTGCCGGGGGTGATCGCTGAAGCTTTCTTT.

The chain links TRBV7-9 to TRBJ1-6; 7 bases match TRBD1. V shed 5 bases, J shed 6 bases, and the junction held 4 bases outside the gene matches. There are 14 residues in the CDR3. Germline values: CDR1 SEHNR, CDR2 FQNEAQ (reference sequence). The CDR3: CASSGDSVNSPLHF. The CDR3, as DNA: TGTGCCAGCAGCGGGGACAGCGTTAATTCACCCCTCCACTTT.

The rearrangement uses TRBV30 and TRBJ2-5, with D perhaps TRBD1 (5 bases). Between the trimmed V and J ends, which lost 0 bases and 3 bases, there was a span of 11 bases. This CDR3 contains 14 residues. CDR1 GTSNPN and CDR2 SVGIG come from the germline V gene (reference sequence). In DNA, the CDR3 is TGTGCCTGGAGTGTTAGGGGCAGAGAAGAGACCCAGTACTTC. The encoded protein is CAWSVRGREETQYF.

The chain has TRBV7-9 and TRBJ1-3; D uncertain. This CDR3 has 14 amino acids. Germline V gene data show CDR1 as SEHNR and CDR2 as FQNEAQ (reference sequence). V lost 2 bases and J lost 4, with 9 bases in between. CDR3 DNA: TGTGCCAGCAGCTTATCCACTCCCGGAAACACCATATATTTT. This translates into CASSLSTPGNTIYF.

The chain has TRBV25-1 and TRBJ1-1; D is possibly TRBD1 (5 bases). This CDR3 spans 13 amino acids. In germline, CDR1 is MGHDK, CDR2 SYGVNS. The V end lost 2 bases, the J end lost 1 base, and 5 bases lay between the germline ends. The CDR3, as DNA: TGTGCCAGCAGTGAAGACAGGAACACTGAAGCTTTCTTT. As protein: CASSEDRNTEAFF. The full variable domain, with the rest looked up from reference TRBV25-1 and TRBJ1-1, is EADIYQTPRYLVIGTGKKITLECSQTMGHDKMYWYQQDPGMELHLIHYSYGVNSTEKGDLSSESTVSRIRTEHFPLTLESARPSHTSQYLCASSEDRNTEAFFGQGTRLTVV.

This clone showed up just once. V and J are TRBV4-1 and TRBJ2-2, with D perhaps TRBD1 (6 bases). Germline CDR1 is MGHRA and CDR2 is YSYEKL. This CDR3 region has 17 residues. Trimming pared 0 bases from V and 3 bases from J, leaving 14 bases between. Here the CDR3 reads CASSQDSQGWYTGELFF. The CDR3 bases are TGCGCCAGCAGCCAAGATTCCCAGGGGTGGTACACCGGGGAGCTGTTTTTT.

The rearrangement links TRBV2 to TRBJ2-2; 7 nucleotides agree with TRBD1. The CDR3 length is 15 residues. The junction had 5 bases not matched to a gene; V was cut back by 7 bases and J by 0 bases. Germline CDR1 is SNHLY and CDR2 is FYNNEI. The CDR3, as DNA: TGTGCCAGCAAGTCGGGACAGACGAACACCGGGGAGCTGTTTTTT. Translating gives CASKSGQTNTGELFF.

This chain links TRBV27 with TRBJ2-7; 9 positions agree with TRBD1. CDR1 is MNHEY and CDR2 is SMNVEV in the germline V gene (reference sequence). The CDR3 is 15 amino acids. The junction had 10 bases not matched to a gene; V was cut back by 4 bases and J by 6 bases. CDR3 DNA sequence: TGTGCCAGCAGTTCCCCCGGGACAGGGTCCGCCGAGCAGTACTTC. This translates into CASSSPGTGSAEQYF.

The chain links TRBV9 to TRBJ1-1, with TRBD1 matching over 7 bases. The length of the CDR3 is 16 residues. Germline CDR1 is SGDLS and CDR2 is YYNGEE. V trimming: 3 bases; J trimming: 0 bases; junction bases outside the gene matches: 8. CDR3 sequence reads: CASSGRQGTMNTEAFF. The DNA for the CDR3 is TGTGCCAGCAGCGGAAGACAGGGAACCATGAACACTGAAGCTTTCTTT.

The V call is TRBV28, the J call TRBJ2-3; TRBD1 is a possible D gene (6 bases). This CDR3 comprises 15 residues. CDR1 and CDR2 (germline): MDHEN, SYDVKM. Trimming removed 6 bases at V and 1 base at J, with 14 bases between. The CDR3 spells CASSLADRRTDTQYF. The CDR3 DNA sequence: TGTGCCAGCAGCCTGGCGGACAGACGCACAGATACGCAGTATTTT.

V gene TRBV2 combines with J gene TRBJ1-1; D is unresolved. V was pared by 7 bases and J by 5 bases, with 17 bases between. Per the germline V gene, CDR1 is SNHLY and CDR2 is FYNNEI. The CDR3 sequence is 14 residues long. The chain's CDR3 is CASMELEMWTEAFF. CDR3 nucleotides: TGTGCCAGCATGGAATTGGAGATGTGGACTGAAGCTTTCTTT.

The table lists this clone with a few counts. The chain combines TRBV6-6 with TRBJ2-2, with D possibly TRBD1 on 6 matching bases. The CDR3 totals 14 residues. Germline V gene sequence: CDR1 MNHNY, CDR2 SVGAGI (reference sequence). Trimming took off 6 bases at V and 8 bases at J, with 16 bases between the two ends. Here the CDR3 reads CASRRDIGNGELFF. The CDR3 DNA follows: TGTGCCAGCAGGAGGGACATAGGAAATGGGGAGCTGTTTTTT.

The chain uses TRBV27 and TRBJ2-3; tentatively, D is TRBD2 (6 bases). From germline, CDR1 is MNHEY and CDR2 SMNVEV (reference sequence). V was cut by 5 bases and J by 4 bases, with 16 bases left in between. CDR3 length equals 15 residues. CDR3 region: CASSPTGRGADTQYF. DNA for the CDR3: TGTGCCAGCAGTCCCACGGGGCGGGGCGCAGATACGCAGTATTTT.

The chain uses TRBV7-9 and TRBJ2-1; tentative D call: TRBD2 (5 bases). Germline V gene sequence: CDR1 SEHNR, CDR2 FQNEAQ (reference sequence). Deletions cut 2 bases from V and 0 bases from J, with 8 bases between. The CDR3 is 15 amino acids. In DNA form, the CDR3 reads TGTGCCAGCAGCTTACTAGCTGGCTCCTACAATGAGCAGTTCTTC. Residues: CASSLLAGSYNEQFF.

V and J are TRBV6-4 and TRBJ1-1, with D tentatively TRBD1 (5 bases). The germline V and J ends were trimmed by 3 bases and 4 bases, with 9 bases remaining between them. Germline CDR1 MRHNA, CDR2 SNTAGT. This CDR3 is built from 13 residues. In nucleotides, the CDR3 is TGTGCCAGCAGTGAAGACAGAACCACTGAAGCTTTCTTT. Residues: CASSEDRTTEAFF.

V is TRBV4-1 and J is TRBJ1-1; D is unresolved. The ends were cut back, 3 bases at V and 8 bases at J, with 7 bases in the middle. In germline, CDR1 is MGHRA, CDR2 YSYEKL. The CDR3 consists of 11 residues. CDR3 amino acids: CASSHGIEAFF. For the CDR3, the DNA is TGCGCCAGCAGCCACGGGATAGAAGCTTTCTTT.

The V and J genes are TRBV5-1 and TRBJ2-3; 10 nucleotides line up with TRBD1. CDR1 is SGHRS, CDR2 YFSETQ, per germline. J lost 2 bases, V lost 3 bases, and 3 bases had no gene match. The CDR3 covers 15 residues. This CDR3 is CASSSGQGDTDTQYF. CDR3 in DNA: TGCGCCAGCAGCTCAGGACAGGGGGACACAGATACGCAGTATTTT.

The gene calls are TRBV9 and TRBJ2-2, with TRBD2 matching 12 bases. CDR3 length equals 16 residues. Germline values: CDR1 SGDLS, CDR2 YYNGEE. The ends lost 3 bases at V and 4 bases at J; junction bases unmatched: 4. This chain's CDR3 is CASSATSGRSTGELFF. The DNA of the CDR3 is TGTGCCAGCAGCGCCACTAGCGGGAGGAGCACCGGGGAGCTGTTTTTT.

This clone was counted only a few times. The rearrangement uses TRBV6-5 and TRBJ1-1; no clear D. Trimming took off 5 bases at V and 4 bases at J, with 11 bases between the two ends. Germline V gene lookup returns CDR1 MNHEY and CDR2 SVGAGI. The CDR3 runs 13 residues. Here the CDR3 DNA reads TGTGCCAGCAGTCGTTCCCCGGGCACTGAAGCTTTCTTT. Residues: CASSRSPGTEAFF.

The chain couples TRBV6-1 to TRBJ1-2; D may be TRBD1 (6 bases). The V end was cut by 5 bases, the J end by 8 bases, with 15 bases between. This CDR3 region has 13 residues. CDR1 is MNHNS and CDR2 is SASEGT in the germline V gene. The DNA of the CDR3 is TGTGCCAGCAGTACGGGGACAAAAGCAGGCTACACCTTC. This encodes CASSTGTKAGYTF.